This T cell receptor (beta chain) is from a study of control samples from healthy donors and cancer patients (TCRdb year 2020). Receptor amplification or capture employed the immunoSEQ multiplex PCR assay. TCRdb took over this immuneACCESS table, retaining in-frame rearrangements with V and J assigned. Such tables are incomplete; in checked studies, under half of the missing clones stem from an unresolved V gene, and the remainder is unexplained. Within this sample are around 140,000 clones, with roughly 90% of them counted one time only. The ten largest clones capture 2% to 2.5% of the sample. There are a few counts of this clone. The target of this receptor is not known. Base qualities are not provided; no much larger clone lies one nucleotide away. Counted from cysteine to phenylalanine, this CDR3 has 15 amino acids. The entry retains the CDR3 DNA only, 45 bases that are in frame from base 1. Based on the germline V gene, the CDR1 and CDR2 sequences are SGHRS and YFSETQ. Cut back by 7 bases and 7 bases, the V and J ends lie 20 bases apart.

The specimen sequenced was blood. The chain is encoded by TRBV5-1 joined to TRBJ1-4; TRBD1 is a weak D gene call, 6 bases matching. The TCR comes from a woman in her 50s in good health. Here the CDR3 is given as CASGQGNDLSEKLFF. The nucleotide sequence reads TGCGCCAGCGGGCAGGGGAACGATTTAAGTGAAAAACTGTTTTTT.